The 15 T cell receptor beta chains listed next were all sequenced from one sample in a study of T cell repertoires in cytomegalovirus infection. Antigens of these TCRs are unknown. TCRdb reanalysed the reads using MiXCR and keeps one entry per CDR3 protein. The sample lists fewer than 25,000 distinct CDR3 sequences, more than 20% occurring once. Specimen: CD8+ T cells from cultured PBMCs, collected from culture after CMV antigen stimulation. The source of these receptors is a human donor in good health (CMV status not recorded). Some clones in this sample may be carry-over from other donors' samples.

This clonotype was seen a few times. The CDR3 DNA follows: TGTGCCAGCAGCTTACAGGGAGACAATCAGCCCCAGCATTTT. Protein product: CASSLQGDNQPQHF. The chain joins TRBV7-4 to TRBJ1-5; D may be TRBD1 (5 bases). The CDR3 contains 14 residues. Germline loops: CDR1 SGHVT, CDR2 SQSDAQ. Trimming removed 2 bases at V and 3 bases at J, with 8 bases between.

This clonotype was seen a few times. CDR3 nucleotides: TGCGCCAGCAGCCAAGAGGTATCCAAAAACATTCAGTACTTC. This codes for CASSQEVSKNIQYF. The V and J genes are TRBV4-1 and TRBJ2-4; D is undetermined. Germline CDR1 and CDR2: MGHRA and YSYEKL. Trimming shortened V by 0 bases and J by 2 bases, and 5 bases separated the two germline ends. This CDR3 has 14 residues.

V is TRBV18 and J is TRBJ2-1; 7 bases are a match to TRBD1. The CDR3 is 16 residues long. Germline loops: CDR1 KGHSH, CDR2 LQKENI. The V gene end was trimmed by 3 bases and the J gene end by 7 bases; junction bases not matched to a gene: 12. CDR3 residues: CASSPLWTGSPNEQFF. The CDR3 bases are TGTGCCAGCTCACCCCTTTGGACAGGATCCCCGAATGAGCAGTTCTTC.

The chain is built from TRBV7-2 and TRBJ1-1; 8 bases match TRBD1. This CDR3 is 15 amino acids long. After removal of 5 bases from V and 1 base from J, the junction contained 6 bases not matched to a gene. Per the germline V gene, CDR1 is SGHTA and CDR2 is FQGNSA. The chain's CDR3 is CASSPQGVTNTEAFF. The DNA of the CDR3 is TGTGCCAGCAGCCCACAGGGGGTTACGAACACTGAAGCTTTCTTT.

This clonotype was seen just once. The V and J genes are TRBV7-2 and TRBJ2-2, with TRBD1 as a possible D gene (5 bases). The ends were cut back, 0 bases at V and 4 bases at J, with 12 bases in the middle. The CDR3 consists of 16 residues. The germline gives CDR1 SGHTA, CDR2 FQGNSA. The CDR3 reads CASSLAAGQGTGELFF. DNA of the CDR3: TGTGCCAGCAGCTTAGCTGCCGGGCAGGGCACCGGGGAGCTGTTTTTT.

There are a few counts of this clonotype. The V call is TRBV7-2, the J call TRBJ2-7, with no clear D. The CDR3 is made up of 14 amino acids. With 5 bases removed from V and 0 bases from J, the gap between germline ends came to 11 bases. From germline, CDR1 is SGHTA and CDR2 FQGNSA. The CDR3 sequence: CASSIQYVSYEQYF. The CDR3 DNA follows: TGTGCCAGCAGCATTCAGTACGTCTCCTACGAGCAGTACTTC.

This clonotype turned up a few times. CDR3 nucleotides: TGTGCCAGCAGCTTAGGAAGTGTCAGACTGAACACTGAAGCTTTCTTT. It is translated as CASSLGSVRLNTEAFF. The chain has TRBV7-6 and TRBJ1-1, with unresolved D. The CDR3 is made up of 16 amino acids. V lost 1 base and J 0 bases, leaving 12 bases between the germline ends. Germline V gives CDR1 SGHVS, CDR2 FNYEAQ.

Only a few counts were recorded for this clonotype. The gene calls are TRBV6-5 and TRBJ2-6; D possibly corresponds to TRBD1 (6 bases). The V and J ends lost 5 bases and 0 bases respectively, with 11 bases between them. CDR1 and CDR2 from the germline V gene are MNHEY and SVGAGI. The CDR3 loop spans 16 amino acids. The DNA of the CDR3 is TGTGCCAGCAGTACCCGAGGGGGCTCTGGGGCCAACGTCCTGACTTTC. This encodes CASSTRGGSGANVLTF.

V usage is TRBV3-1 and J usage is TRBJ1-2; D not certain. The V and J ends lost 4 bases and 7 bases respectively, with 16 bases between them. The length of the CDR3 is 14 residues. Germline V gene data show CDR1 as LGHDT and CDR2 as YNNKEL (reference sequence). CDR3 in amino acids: CASSPPGVRGGYTF. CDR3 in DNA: TGTGCCAGCAGCCCCCCCGGGGTCAGAGGTGGCTACACCTTC.

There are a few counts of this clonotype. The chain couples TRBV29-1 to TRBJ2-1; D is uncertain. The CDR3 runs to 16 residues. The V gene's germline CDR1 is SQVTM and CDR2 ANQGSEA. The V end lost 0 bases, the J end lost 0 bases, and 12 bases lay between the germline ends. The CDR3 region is CSVEDPRRTSYNEQFF. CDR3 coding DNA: TGCAGCGTTGAAGATCCCCGACGGACCTCCTACAATGAGCAGTTCTTC.

The CDR3 DNA follows: TGCGCCAGCAGCCAAGCTGCACGGGGATATAGCAATCAGCCCCAGCATTTT. It is translated as CASSQAARGYSNQPQHF. The rearrangement joins TRBV4-1 to TRBJ1-5, with D hard to call. V gave up 1 base and J gave up 0 bases, with 13 bases separating them. The CDR3 extends over 17 amino acids. Germline V gene sequence: CDR1 MGHRA, CDR2 YSYEKL.

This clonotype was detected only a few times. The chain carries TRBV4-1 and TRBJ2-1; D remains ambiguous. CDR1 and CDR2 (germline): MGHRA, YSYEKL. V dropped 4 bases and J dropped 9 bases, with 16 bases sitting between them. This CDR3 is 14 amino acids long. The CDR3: CASSRGLVSGEQFF. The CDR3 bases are TGCGCCAGCAGCCGCGGTCTAGTCTCCGGTGAGCAGTTCTTC.

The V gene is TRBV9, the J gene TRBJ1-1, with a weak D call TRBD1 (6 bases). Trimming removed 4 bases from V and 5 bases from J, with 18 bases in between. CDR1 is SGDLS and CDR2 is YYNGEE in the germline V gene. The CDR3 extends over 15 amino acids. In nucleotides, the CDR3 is TGTGCCAGCAGCCCCCCCAGGGGACGGGCGACTGAAGCTTTCTTT. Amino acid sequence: CASSPPRGRATEAFF.

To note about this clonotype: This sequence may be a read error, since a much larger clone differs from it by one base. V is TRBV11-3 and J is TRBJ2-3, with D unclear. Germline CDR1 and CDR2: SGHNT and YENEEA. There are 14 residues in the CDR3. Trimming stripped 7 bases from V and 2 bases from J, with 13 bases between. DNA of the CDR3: TGTGCCAGCAACCGCACTGGTCCCACAGATACGCAGTATTTT. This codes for CASNRTGPTDTQYF. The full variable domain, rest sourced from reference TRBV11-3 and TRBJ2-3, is EAGVVQSPRYKIIEKKQPVAFWCNPISGHNTLYWYLQNLGQGPELLIRYENEEAVDDSQLPKDRFSAERLKGVDSTLKIQPAELGDSAVYLCASNRTGPTDTQYFGPGTRLTVL.

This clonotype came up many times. In DNA form, the CDR3 reads TGTGCCAGCAGCCAATGGGGGGGTTTCTACGAAACCTCTGGGGCCAACGTCCTGACTTTC. Residues: CASSQWGGFYETSGANVLTF. The chain uses TRBV7-2 and TRBJ2-6; 7 bases map to TRBD2. Germline CDR1 is SGHTA and CDR2 is FQGNSA. The junction had 16 bases not matched to a gene; V was cut back by 5 bases and J by 0 bases. The CDR3 is made up of 20 amino acids.